This T cell receptor (beta chain) was captured by sequencing in a study of T cell responses to AZD1222 COVID-19 vaccine. Findings and caveats of the study: No repertoire was sampled before or during the peak T cell response, only after it. Unmutated variant regions are reportedly targeted by nearly half of spike-specific TCRs.

This CDR3 contains 14 residues. V was trimmed by 0 bases and J by 7 bases, leaving 13 bases between them. Germline CDR1 reads SGHDT; CDR2 reads YYEEEE. Worth noting for this clone: Its antigen is unidentified.

TCRdb's table, derived via immunoSEQ multiplex PCR, lists solely in-frame clones and lacks some. Of more than 150,000 clones detected, over 90% appear once; the ten largest clones hold 1.5%. The source material was peripheral blood, sampled 28 days after the second AZD1222 dose. The TCR comes from an adult who received the AZD1222 COVID-19 vaccine. The V gene is TRBV5-6, the J gene TRBJ1-1; tentative D call: TRBD1 (5 bases). CDR3: CASSLGLGHLEAFF. CDR3 nucleotides: TGTGCCAGCAGCTTGGGCCTAGGACACCTTGAAGCTTTCTTT.